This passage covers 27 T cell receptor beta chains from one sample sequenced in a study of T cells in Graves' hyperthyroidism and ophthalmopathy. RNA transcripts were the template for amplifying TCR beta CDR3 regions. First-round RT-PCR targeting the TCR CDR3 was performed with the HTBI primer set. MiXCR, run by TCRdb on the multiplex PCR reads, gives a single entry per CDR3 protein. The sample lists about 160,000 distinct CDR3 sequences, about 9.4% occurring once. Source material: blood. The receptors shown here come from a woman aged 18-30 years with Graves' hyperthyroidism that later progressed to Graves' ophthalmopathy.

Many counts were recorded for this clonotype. CDR3 sequence reads: CASSLEEKQGNRELFF. The CDR3 DNA follows: TGTGCCAGCAGCTTAGAAGAAAAACAGGGGAATCGTGAACTGTTTTTT. The V gene is TRBV7-9, the J gene TRBJ1-4, with 7 bases fitting TRBD1. The CDR3 is 16 amino acids. V was pared by 1 base and J by 12 bases, with 14 bases of the junction left unmatched. Germline V CDR1 and CDR2: SEHNR, FQNEAQ (reference sequence).

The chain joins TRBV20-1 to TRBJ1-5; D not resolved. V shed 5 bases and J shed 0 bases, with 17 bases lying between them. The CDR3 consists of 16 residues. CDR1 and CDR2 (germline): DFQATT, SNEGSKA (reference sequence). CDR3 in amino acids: CSAGNNRDPSNQPQHF. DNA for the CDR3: TGCAGTGCTGGCAATAACCGGGATCCTAGCAATCAGCCCCAGCATTTT.

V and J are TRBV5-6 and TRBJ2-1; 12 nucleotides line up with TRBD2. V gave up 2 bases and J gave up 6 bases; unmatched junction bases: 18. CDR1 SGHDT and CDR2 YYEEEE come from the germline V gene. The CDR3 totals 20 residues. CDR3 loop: CASSLDRVGLAGWRGNEQFF. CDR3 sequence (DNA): TGTGCCAGCAGCTTAGACAGGGTCGGACTAGCGGGATGGAGGGGCAATGAGCAGTTCTTC.

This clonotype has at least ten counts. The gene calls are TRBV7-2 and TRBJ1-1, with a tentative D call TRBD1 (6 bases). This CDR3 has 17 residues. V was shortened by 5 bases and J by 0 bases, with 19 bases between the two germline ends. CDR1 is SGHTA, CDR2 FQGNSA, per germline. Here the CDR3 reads CASSGNTGTTMNTEAFF. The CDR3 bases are TGTGCCAGCAGCGGGAATACCGGGACAACTATGAACACTGAAGCTTTCTTT.

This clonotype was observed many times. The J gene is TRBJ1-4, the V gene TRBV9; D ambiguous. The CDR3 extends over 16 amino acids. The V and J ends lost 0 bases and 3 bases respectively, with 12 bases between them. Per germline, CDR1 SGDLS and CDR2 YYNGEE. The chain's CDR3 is CASSVGSAGSNEKLFF. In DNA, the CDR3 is TGTGCCAGCAGCGTAGGATCCGCCGGCTCTAATGAAAAACTGTTTTTT.

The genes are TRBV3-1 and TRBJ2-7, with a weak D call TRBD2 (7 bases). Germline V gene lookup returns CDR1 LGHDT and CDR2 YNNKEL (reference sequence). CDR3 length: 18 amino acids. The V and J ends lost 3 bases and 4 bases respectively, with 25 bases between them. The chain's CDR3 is CASSQSLLGGGAVYEQYF. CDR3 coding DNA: TGTGCCAGCAGCCAGTCTCTTTTGGGGGGGGGCGCTGTATACGAGCAGTACTTC.

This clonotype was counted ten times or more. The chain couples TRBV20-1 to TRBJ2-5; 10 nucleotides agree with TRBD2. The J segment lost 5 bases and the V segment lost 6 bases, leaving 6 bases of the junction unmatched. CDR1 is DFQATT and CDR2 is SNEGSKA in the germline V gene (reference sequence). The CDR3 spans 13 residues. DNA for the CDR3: TGCAGTGCGAGCGGGGGGGCCTCCGAGACCCAGTACTTC. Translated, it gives CSASGGASETQYF.

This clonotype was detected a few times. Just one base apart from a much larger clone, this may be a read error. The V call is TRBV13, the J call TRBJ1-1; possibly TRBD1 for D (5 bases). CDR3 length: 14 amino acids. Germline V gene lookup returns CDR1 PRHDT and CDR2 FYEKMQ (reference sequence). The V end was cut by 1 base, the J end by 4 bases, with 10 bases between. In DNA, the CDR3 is TGTGCCAGCAGCTTAGTCGTGGGGCCCACTGAAGCTTTCTTT. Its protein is CASSLVVGPTEAFF.

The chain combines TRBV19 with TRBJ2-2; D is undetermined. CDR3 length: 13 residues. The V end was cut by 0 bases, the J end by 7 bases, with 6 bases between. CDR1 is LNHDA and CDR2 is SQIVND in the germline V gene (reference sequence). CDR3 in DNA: TGTGCCAGTAGTATAGATGGCTACGGGGAGCTGTTTTTT. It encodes CASSIDGYGELFF.

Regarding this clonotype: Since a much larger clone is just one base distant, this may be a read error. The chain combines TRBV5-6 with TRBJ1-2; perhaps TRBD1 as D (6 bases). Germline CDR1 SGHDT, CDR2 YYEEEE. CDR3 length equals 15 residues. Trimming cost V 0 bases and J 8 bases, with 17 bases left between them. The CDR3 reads CASSLVGAGSRGYTF. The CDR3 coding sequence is TGTGCCAGCAGCTTGGTGGGGGCCGGATCTCGGGGCTACACCTTC.

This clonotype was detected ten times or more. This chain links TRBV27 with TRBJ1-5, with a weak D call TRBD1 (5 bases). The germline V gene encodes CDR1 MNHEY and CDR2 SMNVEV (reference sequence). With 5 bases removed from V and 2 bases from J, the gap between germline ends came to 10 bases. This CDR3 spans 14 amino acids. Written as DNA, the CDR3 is TGTGCCAGCAGTCCTCTGGGGGGCAATCAGCCCCAGCATTTT. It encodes CASSPLGGNQPQHF.

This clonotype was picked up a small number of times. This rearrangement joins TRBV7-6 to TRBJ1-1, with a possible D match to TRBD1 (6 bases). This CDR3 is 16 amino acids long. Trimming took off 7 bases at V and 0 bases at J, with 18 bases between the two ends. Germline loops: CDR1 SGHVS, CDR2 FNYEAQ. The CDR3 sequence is CASNKLDSAVNTEAFF. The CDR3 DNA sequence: TGTGCCAGCAACAAACTGGACAGCGCCGTGAACACTGAAGCTTTCTTT.

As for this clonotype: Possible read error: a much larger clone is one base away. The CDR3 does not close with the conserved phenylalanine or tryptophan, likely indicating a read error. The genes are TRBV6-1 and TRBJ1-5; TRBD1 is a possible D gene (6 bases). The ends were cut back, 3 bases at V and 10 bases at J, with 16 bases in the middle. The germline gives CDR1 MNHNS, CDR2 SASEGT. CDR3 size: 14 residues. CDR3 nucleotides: TGTGCCAGCAGTGAGGGACAATGGGGGACACCCCAGCATCTT. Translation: CASSEGQWGTPQHL.

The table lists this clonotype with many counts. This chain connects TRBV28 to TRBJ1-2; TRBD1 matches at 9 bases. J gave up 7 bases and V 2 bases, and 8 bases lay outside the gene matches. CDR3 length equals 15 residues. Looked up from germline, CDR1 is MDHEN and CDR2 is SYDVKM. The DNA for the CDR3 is TGTGCCAGCAGTTTAACCGGGACAGGGTTAAGTGGCTACACCTTC. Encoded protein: CASSLTGTGLSGYTF.

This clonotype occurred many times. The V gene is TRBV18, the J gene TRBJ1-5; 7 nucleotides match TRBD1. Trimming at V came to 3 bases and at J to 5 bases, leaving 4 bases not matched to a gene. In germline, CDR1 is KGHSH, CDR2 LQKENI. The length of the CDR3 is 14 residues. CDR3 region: CASSPDRVDQPQHF. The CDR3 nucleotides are TGTGCCAGCTCACCCGACAGGGTTGATCAGCCCCAGCATTTT.

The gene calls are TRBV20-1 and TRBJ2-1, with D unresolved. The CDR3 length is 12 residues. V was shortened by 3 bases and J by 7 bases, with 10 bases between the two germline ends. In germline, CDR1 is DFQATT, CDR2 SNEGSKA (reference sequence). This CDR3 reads CSASTRQNEQFF. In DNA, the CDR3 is TGCAGTGCTAGCACACGGCAAAATGAGCAGTTCTTC.

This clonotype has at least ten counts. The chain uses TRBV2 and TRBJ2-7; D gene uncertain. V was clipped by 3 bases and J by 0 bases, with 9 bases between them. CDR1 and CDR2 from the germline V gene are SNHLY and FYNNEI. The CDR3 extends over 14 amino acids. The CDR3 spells CASSDARRSYEQYF. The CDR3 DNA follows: TGTGCCAGCAGTGATGCGCGCCGCTCCTACGAGCAGTACTTC.

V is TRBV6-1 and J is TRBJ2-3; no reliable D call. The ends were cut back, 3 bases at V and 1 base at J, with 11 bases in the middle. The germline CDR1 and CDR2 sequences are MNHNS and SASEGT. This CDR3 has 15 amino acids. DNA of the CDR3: TGTGCCAGCAGTGATCTGGGAAGTGGCACAGATACGCAGTATTTT. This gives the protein CASSDLGSGTDTQYF.

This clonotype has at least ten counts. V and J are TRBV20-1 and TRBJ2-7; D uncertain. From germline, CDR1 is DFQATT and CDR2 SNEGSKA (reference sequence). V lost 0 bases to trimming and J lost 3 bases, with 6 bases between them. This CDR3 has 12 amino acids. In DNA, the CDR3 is TGCAGTGCTAGAGAGGCGCACTACGAGCAGTACTTC. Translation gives CSAREAHYEQYF.

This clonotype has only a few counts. CDR3 protein: CASSQDRRTTDTQYF. The CDR3 coding sequence is TGTGCCAGCAGCCAGGACCGGAGAACCACAGATACGCAGTATTTT. The chain links TRBV4-2 to TRBJ2-3; D is unclear. This CDR3 comprises 15 residues. Trimming left V 3 bases short and J 2 bases short, with 12 bases between. CDR1 LGHNA and CDR2 YNFKEQ come from the germline V gene.

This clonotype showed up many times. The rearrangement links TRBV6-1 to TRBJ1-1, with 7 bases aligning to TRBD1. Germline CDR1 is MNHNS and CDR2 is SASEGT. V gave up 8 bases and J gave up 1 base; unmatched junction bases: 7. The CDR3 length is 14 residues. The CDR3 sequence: CASWRYRGNTEAFF. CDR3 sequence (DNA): TGTGCCAGCTGGAGGTACAGGGGGAACACTGAAGCTTTCTTT.

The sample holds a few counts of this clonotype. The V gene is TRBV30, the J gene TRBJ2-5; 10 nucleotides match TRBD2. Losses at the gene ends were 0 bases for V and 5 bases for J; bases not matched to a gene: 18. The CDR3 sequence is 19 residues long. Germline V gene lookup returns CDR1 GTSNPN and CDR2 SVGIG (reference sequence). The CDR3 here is CAWSVPHGGAGGPLETQYF. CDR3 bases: TGTGCCTGGAGTGTACCTCATGGTGGAGCGGGGGGGCCATTGGAGACCCAGTACTTC.

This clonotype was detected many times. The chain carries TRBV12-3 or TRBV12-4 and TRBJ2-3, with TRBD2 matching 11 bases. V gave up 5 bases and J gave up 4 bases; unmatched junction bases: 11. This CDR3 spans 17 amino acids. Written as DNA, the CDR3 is TGTGCCAGCAGTGGAACTACGCTAGCGGGGGGCCCAGATACGCAGTATTTT. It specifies CASSGTTLAGGPDTQYF.

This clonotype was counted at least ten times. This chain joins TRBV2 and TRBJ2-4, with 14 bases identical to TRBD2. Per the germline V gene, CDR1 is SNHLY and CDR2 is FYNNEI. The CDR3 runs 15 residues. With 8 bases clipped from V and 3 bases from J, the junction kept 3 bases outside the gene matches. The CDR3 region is CASLGLAGGKNIQYF. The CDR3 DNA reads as TGTGCCAGCCTTGGACTAGCGGGGGGCAAAAACATTCAGTACTTC.

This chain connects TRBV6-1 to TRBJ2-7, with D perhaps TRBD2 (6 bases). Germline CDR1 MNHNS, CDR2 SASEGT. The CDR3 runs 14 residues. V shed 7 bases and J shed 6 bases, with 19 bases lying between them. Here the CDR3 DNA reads TGTGCCAGCATGAACTCCTGGGGGGTCCCCGAGCAGTACTTC. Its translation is CASMNSWGVPEQYF.

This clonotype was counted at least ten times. This CDR3 reads CASSPRTGINYGYTF. CDR3 in DNA: TGTGCCAGCAGTCCTCGGACAGGGATAAACTATGGCTACACCTTC. The gene calls are TRBV12-3 or TRBV12-4 and TRBJ1-2; 8 bases are shared with TRBD1. The CDR3 extends over 15 amino acids. The junction had 7 bases not matched to a gene; V was cut back by 5 bases and J by 2 bases.

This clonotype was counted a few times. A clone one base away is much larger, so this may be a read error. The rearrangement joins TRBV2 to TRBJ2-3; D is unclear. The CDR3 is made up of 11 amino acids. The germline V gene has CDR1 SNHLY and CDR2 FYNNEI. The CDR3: CASALTDTLYF. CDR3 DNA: TGTGCCAGCGCCCTCACAGATACGCTGTATTTT.